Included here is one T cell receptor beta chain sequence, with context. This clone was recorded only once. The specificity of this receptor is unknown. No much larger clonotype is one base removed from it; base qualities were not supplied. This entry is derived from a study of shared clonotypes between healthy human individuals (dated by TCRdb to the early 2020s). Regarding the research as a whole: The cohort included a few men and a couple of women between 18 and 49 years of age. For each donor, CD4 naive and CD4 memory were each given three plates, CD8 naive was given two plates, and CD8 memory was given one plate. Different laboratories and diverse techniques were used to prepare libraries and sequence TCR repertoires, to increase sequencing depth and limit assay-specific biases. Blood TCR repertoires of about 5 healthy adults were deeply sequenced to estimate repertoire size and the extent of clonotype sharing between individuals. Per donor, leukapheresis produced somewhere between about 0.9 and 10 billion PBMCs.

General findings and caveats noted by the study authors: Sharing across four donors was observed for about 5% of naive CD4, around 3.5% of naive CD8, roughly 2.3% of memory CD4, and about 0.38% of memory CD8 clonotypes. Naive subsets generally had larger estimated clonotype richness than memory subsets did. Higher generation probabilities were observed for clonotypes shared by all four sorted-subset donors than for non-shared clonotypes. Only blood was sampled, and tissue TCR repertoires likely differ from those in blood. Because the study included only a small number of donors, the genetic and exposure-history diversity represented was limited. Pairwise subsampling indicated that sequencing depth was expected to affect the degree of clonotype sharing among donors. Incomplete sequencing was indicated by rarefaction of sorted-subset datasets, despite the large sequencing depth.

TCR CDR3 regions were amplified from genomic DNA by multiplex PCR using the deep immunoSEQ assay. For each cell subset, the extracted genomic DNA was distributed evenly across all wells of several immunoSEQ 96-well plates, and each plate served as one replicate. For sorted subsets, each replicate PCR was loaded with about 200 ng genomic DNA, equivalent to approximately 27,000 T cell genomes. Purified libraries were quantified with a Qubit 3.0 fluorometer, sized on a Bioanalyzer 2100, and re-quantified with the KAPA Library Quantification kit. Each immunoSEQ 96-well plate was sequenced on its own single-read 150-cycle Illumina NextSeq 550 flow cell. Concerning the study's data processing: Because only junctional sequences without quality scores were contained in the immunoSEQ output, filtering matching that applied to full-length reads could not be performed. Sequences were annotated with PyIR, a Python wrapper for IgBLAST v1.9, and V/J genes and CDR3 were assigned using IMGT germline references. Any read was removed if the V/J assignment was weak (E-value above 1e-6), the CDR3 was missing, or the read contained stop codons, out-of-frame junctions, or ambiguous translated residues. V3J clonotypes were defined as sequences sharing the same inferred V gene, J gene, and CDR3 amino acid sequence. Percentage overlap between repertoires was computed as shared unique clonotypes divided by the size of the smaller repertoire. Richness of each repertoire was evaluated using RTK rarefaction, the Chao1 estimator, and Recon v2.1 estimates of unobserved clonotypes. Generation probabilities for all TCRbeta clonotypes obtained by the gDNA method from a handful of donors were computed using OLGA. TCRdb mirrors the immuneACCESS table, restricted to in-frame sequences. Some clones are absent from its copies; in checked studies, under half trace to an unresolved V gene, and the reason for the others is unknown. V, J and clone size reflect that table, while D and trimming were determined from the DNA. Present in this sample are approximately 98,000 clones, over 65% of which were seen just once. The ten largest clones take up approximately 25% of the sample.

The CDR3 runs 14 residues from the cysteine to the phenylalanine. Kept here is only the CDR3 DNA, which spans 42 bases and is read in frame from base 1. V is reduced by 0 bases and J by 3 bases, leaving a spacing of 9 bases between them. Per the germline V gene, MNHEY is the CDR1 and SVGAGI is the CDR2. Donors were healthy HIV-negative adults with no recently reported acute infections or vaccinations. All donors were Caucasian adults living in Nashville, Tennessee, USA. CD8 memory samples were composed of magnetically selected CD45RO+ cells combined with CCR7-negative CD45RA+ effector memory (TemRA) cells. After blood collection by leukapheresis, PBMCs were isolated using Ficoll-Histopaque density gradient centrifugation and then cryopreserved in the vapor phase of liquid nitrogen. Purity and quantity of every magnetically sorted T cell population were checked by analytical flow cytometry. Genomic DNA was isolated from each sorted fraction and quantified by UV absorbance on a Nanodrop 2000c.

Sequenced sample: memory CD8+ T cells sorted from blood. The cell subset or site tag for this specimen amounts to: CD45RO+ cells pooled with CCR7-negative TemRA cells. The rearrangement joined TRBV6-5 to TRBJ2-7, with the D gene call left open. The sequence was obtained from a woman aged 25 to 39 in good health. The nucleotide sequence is TGTGCCAGCAGTTACTCGTGGTGGGACTACGAGCAGTACTTC. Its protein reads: CASSYSWWDYEQYF.